This T cell receptor beta chain is drawn from a study of T cells after yellow fever vaccination. TCRdb analysed the 5' RACE reads with MiXCR anew, one entry per CDR3 protein. The profile shows more than 350,000 distinct CDR3 sequences, roughly 12% of them singletons. The sample in question was PBMCs, obtained on the day of the first yellow fever vaccination. The TCR sequence derives from a man between 18 and 35 years old who received the YFV17D yellow fever vaccine.

The DNA of the CDR3 is TGTGCCAGCAGTTACTCTAAGGGACAGAGCACAGATACGCAGTATTTT. Translation gives CASSYSKGQSTDTQYF. The chain employs TRBV6-5 and TRBJ2-3; 7 nucleotides match TRBD1. V lost 0 bases, J lost 0 bases, and 3 bases stayed unmatched. The CDR3 consists of 16 residues. CDR1 and CDR2 (germline): MNHEY, SVGAGI.